This TCR beta chain emerged from a study of Ad26.COV2.S vaccination and SARS-CoV-2 variants (dated by TCRdb to the early 2020s). Regarding the research as a whole: Donors in the vaccine arm were drawn from COV1001, a multicentre, randomized, double-blind, placebo-controlled phase I-IIa trial testing Ad26.COV2.S in healthy adults. Ad26.COV2.S was administered intramuscularly at 5 x 10^10 or 1 x 10^11 viral particles, either as a single shot or as two shots given 56 days apart. TCRbeta repertoire sequencing served as the tool for gauging how specific and how broad the SARS-CoV-2-reactive T cell receptors were following Ad26.COV2.S vaccination. The TCR-sequenced set comprised approximately 32 samples: approximately 19 Ad26.COV2.S vaccine recipients, 5 placebo recipients and 8 SARS-CoV-2 convalescent individuals. Trial participants were randomized into five groups of five: low-dose or high-dose Ad26.COV2.S given once or twice, or placebo on both occasions. Investigators did not know the trial group allocation while performing experiments and assessing outcomes. The investigation overall reported the following: The study was not powered for comparison of responses between vaccine doses or regimens. Vaccine and placebo recipients had comparable non-spike TCR breadth, which fits with the vaccine containing only spike. Compared with placebo recipients, Ad26.COV2.S recipients showed higher spike-specific TCR breadth (P = 0.0014). After vaccination, substantial breadth of spike-specific CD8+ and CD4+ T cell responses was reported. It was noted by the authors that total T cell responses may have been underestimated by the TCR breadth and depth analyses.

Regarding this clone: The specificity of this receptor is unknown. Nothing much larger sits one base from this clone, and base qualities are not available.

The treatment or condition label corresponds to: approximately 18 received Ad26.COV2.S at low or high dose, single or two shots; roughly 5 received placebo; per-sample allocation not given. For vaccine and placebo recipients, the sequenced repertoires came from samples collected on day 63 after the first injection. Cohort 1b enrolled some 25 adults aged 18-55 years at a single site in Boston, USA, between 29 July and 7 August 2020. Ad26.COV2.S was a replication-incompetent adenovirus type 26 vector that expressed a prefusion-stabilized SARS-CoV-2 spike protein derived from the original Wuhan strain. TCRbeta CDR3 regions were sequenced with the immunoSEQ Assay. After extraction, genomic DNA underwent amplification by bias-controlled multiplex PCR, followed by high-throughput sequencing. Per the source publication's procedure: To quantify the absolute abundance of every unique TCRbeta CDR3 region, sequences were collapsed and filtered. T cell fraction was estimated by normalizing TCRbeta template counts to usable DNA, which was measured by amplifying reference genes present in all nucleated cells. Repertoire TCRs were annotated as SARS-CoV-2-specific by exact matching of V gene, CDR3 amino acid sequence and J gene to a known reactive TCR set. The reference SARS-CoV-2 TCR set was obtained from MIRA and was filtered for enrichment in COVID-19-positive ImmuneCODE repertoires, whereby public or cross-reactive TCRs were removed. Based on the MIRA antigens, annotated TCRs were further analysed at the level of specific ORF or position within ORF. Depth was the summed frequency of annotated unique rearrangements, while breadth was defined as annotated unique rearrangements over total unique productive rearrangements. Two-sided Wilcoxon rank-sum tests were used to compare TCR breadth between groups. Sourced from immuneACCESS, this table was stored by TCRdb with only in-frame sequences that have V and J called. A share of the clones is absent; for the studies checked, an unresolved V gene accounts for under half, and the remainder has no known explanation. The D gene and trimming were derived from the DNA, and the V and J assignments and clone size from that table. The table for this sample lists around 320,000 clones; 87% of them were counted only once. The ten most abundant clones make up about 3.4% of the sample.

Here V drops 4 bases and J drops 0 bases, and the junction holds 9 bases not matched to any gene. As encoded in the germline V gene (reference sequence), CDR1 is PRHDT while CDR2 is FYEKMQ. The CDR3 goes from the cysteine to the phenylalanine over 18 residues. CDR3 DNA only is kept here, 54 bases in frame from base 1. The receptor's source is a person between 18 and 59 years old who received the Ad26.COV2.S COVID-19 vaccine or a placebo. The sample was peripheral blood, taken in a trial of Ad26.COV2.S vaccine versus placebo. This chain is built from TRBV13 and TRBJ2-3, with 11 central nucleotides matching TRBD2. The CDR3 amino acid sequence is: CASSSQLAGASSTDTQYF. The nucleotide sequence reads as follows: TGTGCCAGCAGCTCACAACTAGCGGGGGCCTCTAGCACAGATACGCAGTATTTT.